This T cell receptor (beta chain) derives from a study of human T cells and chemical hapten exposure. Turning to the study itself: Affected patients, primarily female, had alopecia areata, totalis or universalis. Study-level results: Patch test score rose with PT1 expanded TCRs, significant at 8, 16, 32, not 4.

On this clonotype itself: The target antigen is unknown.

This CDR3 is built from 12 residues. The trim removed 5 bases at V and 3 bases at J, leaving 4 bases unmatched. The germline V gene encodes CDR1 DFQATT and CDR2 SNEGSKA (reference sequence). TCRdb redid the calling of the RACE reads with MiXCR, one entry per CDR3 protein. The sample shows approximately 73,000 distinct CDR3 sequences, about 9.4% of them seen only once. The time point denotes: patch test 1, 2 weeks after DPC sensitization. Treatment noted: therapeutic diphenylcyclopropenone sensitization with weekly scalp DPC. The sequencing used whole blood, collected in connection with sensitization to the hapten diphenylcyclopropenone (DPC). The receptor's source is a woman in her forties or fifties with alopecia areata. Some clones in this sample may be carry-over from other donors' samples. V is TRBV20-1 and J is TRBJ2-7; 7 nucleotides match TRBD1. CDR3 bases: TGCAGTGCTCTACAGGGGATCTACGAGCAGTACTTC. Protein sequence: CSALQGIYEQYF.